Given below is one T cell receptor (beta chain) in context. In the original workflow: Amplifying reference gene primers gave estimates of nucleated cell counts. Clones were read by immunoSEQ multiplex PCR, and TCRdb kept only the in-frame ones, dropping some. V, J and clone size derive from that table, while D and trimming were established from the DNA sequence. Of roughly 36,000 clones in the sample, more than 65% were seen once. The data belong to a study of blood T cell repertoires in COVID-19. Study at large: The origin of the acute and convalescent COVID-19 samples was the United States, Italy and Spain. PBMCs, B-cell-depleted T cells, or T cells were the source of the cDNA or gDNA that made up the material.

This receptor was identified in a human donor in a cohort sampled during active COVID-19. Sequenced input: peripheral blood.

CDR3 nucleotides: TGTGCCAGCAGTTACTCGACGGCCTCGGGCACCGGGGAGCTGTTTTTT. This translates into CASSYSTASGTGELFF. The chain couples TRBV6-5 to TRBJ2-2; D not certain. This CDR3 region has 16 residues. CDR1 and CDR2 from the germline V gene are MNHEY and SVGAGI. Deletions cut 0 bases from V and 4 bases from J, with 12 bases between.